What follows is one T cell receptor (beta chain) and its context. The antigen is unknown. TCRdb re-called the 5' RACE reads with MiXCR, one entry per CDR3 protein. The sample has hundreds of thousands of distinct CDR3 sequences; under 8.5% are singletons. The sample is drawn from a study of identical twins. Study-level results: Within twin pairs, the out-of-frame alpha sequences they shared showed excess low generation probability. In cord blood, abundant beta clonotypes had fewer insertions; memory showed no trend.

The V gene lost 0 bases and the J gene lost 3 bases, with 14 bases spanning the gap. Germline values: CDR1 KGHDR, CDR2 SFDVKD. The CDR3 covers 16 residues. These data were also filed under a second study, of yellow fever vaccine responses in identical twins. Per that paper: Twins showed a vaccine T cell response that reportedly seemed partly convergent, partly personalized.

Sequenced: PBMCs. This TCR came from a woman between 18 and 30 years old in good health. The chain recombines TRBV24-1 with TRBJ2-7, with D perhaps given as TRBD1 or TRBD2 (5 bases each). In nucleotides, the CDR3 is TGTGCCACCAGTGATTTGCGCGATCGGGGCGGCTACGAGCAGTACTTC. Translating it yields CATSDLRDRGGYEQYF.